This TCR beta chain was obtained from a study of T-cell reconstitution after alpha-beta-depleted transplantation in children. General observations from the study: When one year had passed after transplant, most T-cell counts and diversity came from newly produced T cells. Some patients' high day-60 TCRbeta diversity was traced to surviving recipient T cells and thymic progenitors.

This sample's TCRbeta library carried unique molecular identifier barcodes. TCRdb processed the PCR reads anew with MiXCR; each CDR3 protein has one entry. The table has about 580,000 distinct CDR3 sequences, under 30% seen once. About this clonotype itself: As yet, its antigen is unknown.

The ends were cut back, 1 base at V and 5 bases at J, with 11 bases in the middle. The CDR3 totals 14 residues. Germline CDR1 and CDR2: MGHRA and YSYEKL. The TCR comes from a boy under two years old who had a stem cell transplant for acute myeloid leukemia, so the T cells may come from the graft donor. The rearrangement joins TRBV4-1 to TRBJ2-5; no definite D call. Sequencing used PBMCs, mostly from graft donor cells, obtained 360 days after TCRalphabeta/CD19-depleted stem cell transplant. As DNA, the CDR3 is TGCGCCAGCAGCCAAGTCCTGACACGGGAGACCCAGTACTTC. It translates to CASSQVLTRETQYF.